This section outlines one T cell receptor (beta chain) sequence together with its context. Authors' data handling: Nucleated cell number was recorded as an estimate derived from reference gene primer amplification. The repertoire was sequenced with immunoSEQ multiplex PCR; TCRdb's copy has only in-frame clones and lacks some. The D gene and trimming were derived from the DNA, and the V and J assignments and clone size from that table. This table holds about 40,000 clones, 70% to 90% found once. These data belong to a study of blood T cell repertoires in COVID-19. Background on the study: Samples came from the United States, Italy and Spain, spanning acute and convalescent COVID-19. PBMCs, B-cell-depleted T cells, or T cells were the source of the cDNA or gDNA that made up the material.

V lost 5 bases to trimming and J lost 15 bases; unmatched junction nucleotides: 3. Germline V lookup: CDR1 MRHNA, CDR2 SNTAGT. This CDR3 is 10 amino acids long. The material sequenced was peripheral blood. This clonotype was obtained from a human donor in a cohort sampled during active COVID-19. The rearrangement uses TRBV6-4 and TRBJ2-1, with 8 positions matching TRBD1. The CDR3: CASSNRGWFF. The CDR3 nucleotides read TGTGCCAGCAGTAACAGGGGGTGGTTCTTC.